These 24 T cell receptor beta chains were sequenced from one sample in a study of blood T cell repertoires in COVID-19. Only in-frame clones appear in the TCRdb table, and some are missing; sequencing was by immunoSEQ multiplex PCR. The repertoire holds about 370,000 clones, approximately 90% seen once, with 0.86% in the top ten. Sequencing was done on a sample of PBMCs or T cells enriched from blood (not recorded which). Receptor source: a woman aged 40 to 49 who had been exposed to COVID-19.

This chain joins TRBV9 and TRBJ2-1, with 7 positions matching TRBD1. The CDR3 sequence is 13 residues long. The germline CDR1 and CDR2 sequences are SGDLS and YYNGEE. V was pared by 3 bases and J by 7 bases, with 4 bases of the junction left unmatched. The CDR3 region has the DNA TGTGCCAGCAGCGCCGGACAGGTTAATGAGCAGTTCTTC. Residues: CASSAGQVNEQFF.

The chain employs TRBV27 and TRBJ1-2; D remains ambiguous. The length of the CDR3 is 13 residues. V lost 0 bases and J lost 1, with 3 bases in between. Germline CDR1 reads MNHEY; CDR2 reads SMNVEV (reference sequence). CDR3 DNA sequence: TGTGCCAGCAGTTTATCCGGTAACTATGGCTACACCTTC. It is translated as CASSLSGNYGYTF.

The chain joins TRBV3-1 (or the pseudogene TRBV3-2) to TRBJ1-2, with no clear D. From germline, CDR1 is LGHDT and CDR2 YNNKEL (reference sequence). V was pared by 2 bases and J by 1 base, with 11 bases between. The CDR3 contains 15 residues. CDR3 in DNA: TGTGCCAGCAGCCAATCCGACGGAGATAACTATGGCTACACCTTC. Translation: CASSQSDGDNYGYTF.

The chain is built from TRBV18 and TRBJ1-3, with 10 bases matching TRBD1. V shed 3 bases, J shed 5 bases, and the junction held 4 bases outside the gene matches. The CDR3 totals 15 residues. Germline V gives CDR1 KGHSH, CDR2 LQKENI. The CDR3 DNA follows: TGTGCCAGCTCACCTCGACAGGGGGCTAGAAACACCATATATTTT. Its translation is CASSPRQGARNTIYF.

J is TRBJ1-1 and V is TRBV28; possible D gene TRBD1, 5 bases. V lost 4 bases, J lost 3 bases, and 12 bases lay in between. This CDR3 is built from 14 residues. Germline lookup yields CDR1 MDHEN and CDR2 SYDVKM. The CDR3 reads CASSSQGTDTEAFF. The CDR3 DNA is TGTGCCAGCAGTTCGCAGGGTACGGACACTGAAGCTTTCTTT.

The chain links TRBV20-1 to TRBJ2-5; no definite D call. Germline V gives CDR1 DFQATT, CDR2 SNEGSKA (reference sequence). The ends were cut back, 4 bases at V and 4 bases at J, with 7 bases in the middle. CDR3 size: 11 residues. As DNA, the CDR3 is TGCAGTGCTACCAGTATAGAGACCCAGTACTTC. The encoded protein is CSATSIETQYF.

This clone was seen a few times. The chain is built from TRBV7-3 and TRBJ2-1; 9 bases align to TRBD1. The CDR3 runs to 17 residues. The trim removed 5 bases at V and 5 bases at J, leaving 13 bases unmatched. Germline V gene data show CDR1 as SGHTA and CDR2 as FQGTGA. The CDR3 region has the DNA TGTGCCAGCAGCCCCAACCGGGGACAGGGAACGAACAATGAGCAGTTCTTC. Translation: CASSPNRGQGTNNEQFF.

The chain recombines TRBV29-1 with TRBJ2-1; 9 bases fit TRBD1. The germline CDR1 and CDR2 sequences are SQVTM and ANQGSEA. J gave up 8 bases and V 7 bases, and 12 bases lay outside the gene matches. The CDR3 has 14 residues. The CDR3 DNA follows: TGCAGCGGTACCCGGGACAGGGTGCCTTATGAGCAGTTCTTC. The encoded protein is CSGTRDRVPYEQFF.

This chain connects TRBV19 to TRBJ2-7; TRBD1 agrees at 8 bases. The junction had 7 bases not matched to a gene; V was cut back by 5 bases and J by 1 base. This CDR3 is 15 amino acids long. CDR1 is LNHDA and CDR2 is SQIVND in the germline V gene (reference sequence). In nucleotides, the CDR3 is TGTGCCAGTAGTTCCGGGACAGGTCCGTCCTACGAGCAGTACTTC. Translation gives CASSSGTGPSYEQYF. The variable domain in full, with the rest retrieved from reference TRBV19 and TRBJ2-7, is DGGITQSPKYLFRKEGQNVTLSCEQNLNHDAMYWYRQDPGQGLRLIYYSQIVNDFQKGDIAEGYSVSREKKESFPLTVTSAQKNPTAFYLCASSSGTGPSYEQYFGPGTRLTVT.

The V call is TRBV5-1, the J call TRBJ2-2, with 10 bases fitting TRBD1. V trimming: 3 bases; J trimming: 5 bases; junction bases outside the gene matches: 4. Germline V gene data show CDR1 as SGHRS and CDR2 as YFSETQ. The CDR3 has 15 amino acids. CDR3 residues: CASSSGTGVTGELFF. CDR3 DNA sequence: TGCGCCAGCAGCTCCGGGACAGGGGTGACCGGGGAGCTGTTTTTT.

This chain connects TRBV6-2 or TRBV6-3 to TRBJ2-4, with unresolved D. V shed 4 bases and J shed 1 base, with 11 bases lying between them. CDR3 length: 15 amino acids. In germline, CDR1 is MNHEY, CDR2 SVGEGT. CDR3 nucleotides: TGTGCCAGCAGTTTGGTAGAGAAGGCCAAAAACATTCAGTACTTC. Its protein is CASSLVEKAKNIQYF.

Only a few counts were recorded for this clone. The chain combines TRBV9 with TRBJ1-1; D gene uncertain. V was shortened by 1 base and J by 4 bases, with 11 bases between the two germline ends. This CDR3 is built from 14 residues. Germline V gene data show CDR1 as SGDLS and CDR2 as YYNGEE. CDR3 sequence: CASSVSETGTEAFF. The CDR3 DNA sequence: TGTGCCAGCAGCGTAAGCGAAACTGGCACTGAAGCTTTCTTT.

The chain combines TRBV7-8 with TRBJ1-3; D may be TRBD1 (6 bases). The CDR3 length is 16 residues. Trimming cost V 0 bases and J 0 bases, with 9 bases left between them. CDR1 SGHVS and CDR2 FQNEAQ come from the germline V gene. This CDR3 reads CASSLAPGDSGNTIYF. CDR3 nucleotides: TGTGCCAGCAGCTTAGCCCCAGGGGACTCTGGAAACACCATATATTTT. Filled out from reference TRBV7-8 and TRBJ1-3, the complete variable domain reads GAGVSQSPRYKVAKRGQDVALRCDPISGHVSLFWYQQALGQGPEFLTYFQNEAQLDKSGLPSDRFFAERPEGSVSTLKIQRTQQEDSAVYLCASSLAPGDSGNTIYFGEGSWLTVV.

In nucleotides, the CDR3 is TGTGCCAGCACCCGACAGGGGAACGGGGGACAGCCCCAGCATTTT. It codes for CASTRQGNGGQPQHF. The rearrangement uses TRBV6-5 and TRBJ1-5; 8 bases agree with TRBD1. Germline trimming cut 7 bases from V and 7 bases from J; bases unmatched to any gene: 12. This CDR3 has 15 amino acids. Germline values: CDR1 MNHEY, CDR2 SVGAGI.

V usage is TRBV15 and J usage is TRBJ2-1, with unresolved D. CDR3 length equals 12 residues. Trimming removed 4 bases from V and 5 bases from J, with 6 bases in between. Per germline, CDR1 LNHNV and CDR2 YYDKDF (reference sequence). The CDR3 nucleotides read TGTGCCACCAGCACCCCTGACAATGAGCAGTTCTTC. As protein: CATSTPDNEQFF.

This clone was seen once. The CDR3 DNA reads TGTGCCAGCAGCTTGCCGGGGGGTGAGCAGTTCTTC. Protein product: CASSLPGGEQFF. The chain combines TRBV5-4 with TRBJ2-1, with 7 bases lining up with TRBD2. CDR1 and CDR2 from the germline V gene are SGHNT and YYREEE (reference sequence). The CDR3 runs 12 residues. V was pared by 1 base and J by 9 bases, with 1 base of the junction left unmatched. Using reference TRBV5-4 and TRBJ2-1 for the parts outside the CDR3, the full variable domain is ETGVTQSPTHLIKTRGQQVTLRCSSQSGHNTVSWYQQALGQGPQFIFQYYREEENGRGNFPPRFSGLQFPNYSSELNVNALELDDSALYLCASSLPGGEQFFGPGTRLTVL.

This chain links TRBV6-5 with TRBJ2-2; TRBD2 matches at 7 bases. Germline CDR1 and CDR2: MNHEY and SVGAGI. CDR3 length: 16 residues. V trimming: 4 bases; J trimming: 7 bases; junction bases outside the gene matches: 12. CDR3 residues: CASSSLVGGPGGELFF. CDR3 DNA sequence: TGTGCCAGCAGTTCCCTAGTGGGAGGGCCAGGCGGGGAGCTGTTTTTT.

The rearrangement uses TRBV5-4 and TRBJ1-2, with TRBD1 identical over 10 bases. From germline, CDR1 is SGHNT and CDR2 YYREEE (reference sequence). J was trimmed by 5 bases and V by 4 bases; bases with no gene match: 8. The CDR3 contains 15 residues. The CDR3 here is CASSIPDRGLYGYTF. CDR3 DNA: TGTGCCAGCAGCATCCCCGACAGGGGGCTGTATGGCTACACCTTC.

The rearrangement uses TRBV7-2 and TRBJ1-2; D ambiguous. Trimming shortened V by 8 bases and J by 3 bases, and 7 bases separated the two germline ends. Germline-derived CDR1 and CDR2 are SGHTA and FQGNSA. This CDR3 region has 11 residues. Here the CDR3 DNA reads TGTGCCAGCGTCGCGGACTATGGCTACACCTTC. It specifies CASVADYGYTF.

This chain joins TRBV11-3 and TRBJ2-2; 8 bases fit TRBD1. Germline CDR1 reads SGHNT; CDR2 reads YENEEA. Unmatched junction bases numbered 4, after V lost 2 bases and J lost 8 bases. This CDR3 is built from 14 residues. The CDR3 sequence is CASSLNRGRGELFF. The CDR3 region has the DNA TGTGCCAGCAGCTTAAACAGGGGGAGGGGGGAGCTGTTTTTT.

The rearrangement uses TRBV27 and TRBJ1-5, with a tentative D call TRBD1 (5 bases). The V end lost 2 bases, the J end lost 4 bases, and 12 bases lay between the germline ends. Germline values: CDR1 MNHEY, CDR2 SMNVEV (reference sequence). The CDR3 is 15 residues long. CDR3 DNA sequence: TGTGCCAGCAGTTTAAAGGGGTTTGGAAATCAGCCCCAGCATTTT. As protein: CASSLKGFGNQPQHF.

This clone has more than one count but fewer than ten. The chain is built from TRBV2 and TRBJ2-7; 9 bases align to TRBD1. With V trimmed by 4 bases and J by 5 bases, 6 bases remained unmatched. CDR1 SNHLY and CDR2 FYNNEI come from the germline V gene. This CDR3 has 14 amino acids. CDR3: CASSAQGAFHEQYF. DNA for the CDR3: TGTGCCAGCAGTGCACAGGGGGCATTCCACGAGCAGTACTTC.

This clone appeared once. The V call is TRBV5-4, the J call TRBJ2-5; TRBD2 matches at 8 bases. Germline V gene lookup returns CDR1 SGHNT and CDR2 YYREEE (reference sequence). The length of the CDR3 is 14 residues. V trimming: 6 bases; J trimming: 2 bases; junction bases outside the gene matches: 6. CDR3 sequence reads: CASTGGGYQETQYF. CDR3 DNA sequence: TGTGCCAGCACCGGGGGGGGCTATCAAGAGACCCAGTACTTC.

The J gene is TRBJ1-1, the V gene TRBV4-1; D is perhaps TRBD1 (5 bases). This CDR3 comprises 17 residues. Per the germline V gene, CDR1 is MGHRA and CDR2 is YSYEKL. V lost 0 bases to trimming and J lost 1 base, with 15 bases between them. For the CDR3, the DNA is TGCGCCAGCAGCCAAGATCGATCGGGGAGGGGGAACACTGAAGCTTTCTTT. Translated: CASSQDRSGRGNTEAFF.